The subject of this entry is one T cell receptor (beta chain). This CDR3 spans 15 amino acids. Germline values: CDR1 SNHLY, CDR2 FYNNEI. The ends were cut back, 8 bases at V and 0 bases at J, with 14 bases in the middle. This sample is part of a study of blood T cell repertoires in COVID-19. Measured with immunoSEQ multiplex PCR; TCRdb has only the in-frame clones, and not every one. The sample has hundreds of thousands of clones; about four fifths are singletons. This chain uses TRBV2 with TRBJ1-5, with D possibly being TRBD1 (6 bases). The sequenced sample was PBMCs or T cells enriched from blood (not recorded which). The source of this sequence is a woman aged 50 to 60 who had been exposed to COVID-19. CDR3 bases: TGTGCCAGCGAATTCTCCAGGGGTAGCAATCAGCCCCAGCATTTT. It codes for CASEFSRGSNQPQHF.